This T cell receptor (beta chain) was recorded in a study of cytomegalovirus exposure and HLA in healthy donors. Note on this clone: The antigen remains unidentified.

This CDR3 spans 15 amino acids. V lost 4 bases, J lost 2 bases, and 5 bases stayed unmatched. CDR1 and CDR2 (germline): SGHDT, YYEEEE. Regarding the study as a whole: Specific recognition of CMV antigens was confirmed in vitro for a few chains (all CMV-associated). Earlier analysis found most TCR beta V segments productive about 87% or about 30% of the time.

60 Vbeta and 13 Jbeta primers were used in PCR. Clones were read by immunoSEQ multiplex PCR, and TCRdb kept only the in-frame ones, dropping some. Found here are some 130,000 clones; the top ten clones hold 1.5% to 2%. The receptor was derived from a woman aged 40 to 50 in good health and CMV-seropositive. Sequenced sample: PBMCs. The rearrangement uses TRBV5-6 and TRBJ2-1; 8 positions agree with TRBD1. The CDR3, as DNA: TGTGCCAGCAGCACCGACAGGGGTCCCTACAATGAGCAGTTCTTC. The encoded protein is CASSTDRGPYNEQFF.